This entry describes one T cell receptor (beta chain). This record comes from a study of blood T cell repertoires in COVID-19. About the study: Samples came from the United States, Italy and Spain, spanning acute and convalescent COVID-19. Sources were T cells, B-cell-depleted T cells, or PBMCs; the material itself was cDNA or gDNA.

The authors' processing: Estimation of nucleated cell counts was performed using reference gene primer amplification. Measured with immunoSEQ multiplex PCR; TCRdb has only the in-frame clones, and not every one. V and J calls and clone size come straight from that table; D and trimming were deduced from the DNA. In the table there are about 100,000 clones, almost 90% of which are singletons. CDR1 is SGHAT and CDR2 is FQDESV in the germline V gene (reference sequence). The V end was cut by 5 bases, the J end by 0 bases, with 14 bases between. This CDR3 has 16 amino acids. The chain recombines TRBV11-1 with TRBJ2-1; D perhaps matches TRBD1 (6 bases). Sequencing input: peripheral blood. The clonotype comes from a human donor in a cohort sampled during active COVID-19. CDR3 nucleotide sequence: TGTGCCAGCAGCCCGCGGACAGCCTACTCCTACAATGAGCAGTTCTTC. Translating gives CASSPRTAYSYNEQFF.